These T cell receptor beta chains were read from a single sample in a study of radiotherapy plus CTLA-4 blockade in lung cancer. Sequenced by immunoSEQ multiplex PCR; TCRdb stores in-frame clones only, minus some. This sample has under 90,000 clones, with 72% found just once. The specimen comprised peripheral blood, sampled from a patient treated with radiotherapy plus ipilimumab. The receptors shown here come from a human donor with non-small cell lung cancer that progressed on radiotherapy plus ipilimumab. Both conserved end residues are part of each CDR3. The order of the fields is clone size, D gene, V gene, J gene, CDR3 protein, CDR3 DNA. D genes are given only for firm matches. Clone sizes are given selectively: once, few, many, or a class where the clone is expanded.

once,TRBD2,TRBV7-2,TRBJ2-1,CASSLSSGGTYNEQFF,TGTGCCAGCAGCCTGTCGTCGGGGGGGACCTACAATGAGCAGTTCTTC
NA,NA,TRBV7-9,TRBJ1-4,CASSNIDDGTTNEKLFF,TGTGCCAGCAGCAACATAGACGACGGGACAACTAATGAAAAACTGTTTTTT
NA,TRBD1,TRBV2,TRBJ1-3,CASSPDRGGNTIYF,TGTGCCAGCAGCCCGGACAGGGGAGGAAACACCATATATTTT
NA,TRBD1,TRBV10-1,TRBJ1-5,CASSESFPGTGRYSNQPQHF,TGCGCCAGCAGTGAGTCGTTCCCCGGGACAGGGAGGTATAGCAATCAGCCCCAGCATTTT
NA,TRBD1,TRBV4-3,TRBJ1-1,CASSQDKDRGWTEAFF,TGCGCCAGCAGCCAAGATAAGGACAGGGGGTGGACTGAAGCTTTCTTT
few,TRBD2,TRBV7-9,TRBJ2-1,CASSPLVGGGSYNEQFF,TGTGCCAGCAGCCCCCTAGTTGGGGGGGGATCCTACAATGAGCAGTTCTTC
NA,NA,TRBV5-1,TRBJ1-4,CASRPQGLTNEKLFF,TGCGCCAGCAGACCGCAAGGACTGACTAATGAAAAACTGTTTTTT
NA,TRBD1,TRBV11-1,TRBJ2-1,CASSLTDRFYNEQFF,TGTGCCAGCAGCTTAACGGACAGGTTCTACAATGAGCAGTTCTTC
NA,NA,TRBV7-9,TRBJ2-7,CASSPFVDSNIYEQYF,TGTGCCAGCAGCCCGTTTGTGGACAGCAATATTTACGAGCAGTACTTC
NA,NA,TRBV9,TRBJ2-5,CASSVAPTIQETQYF,TGTGCCAGCAGCGTAGCTCCCACAATCCAAGAGACCCAGTACTTC
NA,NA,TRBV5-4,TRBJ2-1,CASSPLGDPFAGGQFF,TGTGCCAGCAGCCCCCTCGGGGACCCCTTCGCCGGTGGGCAGTTCTTC
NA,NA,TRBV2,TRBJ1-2,CASTTRVNYGYTF,TGTGCCAGCACGACCAGGGTTAACTATGGCTACACCTTC
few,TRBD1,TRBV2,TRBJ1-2,CASSDRGRIYGYTF,TGTGCCAGCAGTGACAGGGGGCGCATCTATGGCTACACCTTC
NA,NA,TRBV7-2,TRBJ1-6,CASSSFQGLHF,TGTGCCAGCAGCTCGTTCCAGGGCCTCCACTTT
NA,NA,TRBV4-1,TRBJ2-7,CASSPRGERSYEQYF,TGCGCCAGCAGCCCAAGGGGGGAAAGATCCTACGAGCAGTACTTC
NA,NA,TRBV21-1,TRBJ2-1,CASSKLTSSYNEQFF,TGTGCCAGCAGCAAGTTAACTAGCTCATACAATGAGCAGTTCTTC
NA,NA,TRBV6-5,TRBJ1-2,CASSYSPTGPSGYTF,TGTGCCAGCAGTTACTCTCCTACCGGGCCCTCTGGCTACACCTTC
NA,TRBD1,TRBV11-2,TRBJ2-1,CASSFRTGRNEQFF,TGTGCCAGCAGCTTTAGGACAGGGCGGAATGAGCAGTTCTTC
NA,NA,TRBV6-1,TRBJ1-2,CASSEPPRVDGYTF,TGTGCCAGCAGTGAACCCCCTAGAGTGGATGGCTACACCTTC
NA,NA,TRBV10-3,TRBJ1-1,CATLRMEVLGTEAFF,TGTGCCACCCTAAGGATGGAGGTCTTAGGTACTGAAGCTTTCTTT
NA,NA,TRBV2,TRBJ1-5,CASSAGKYSNQPQHF,TGTGCCAGCAGTGCAGGGAAGTATAGCAATCAGCCCCAGCATTTT
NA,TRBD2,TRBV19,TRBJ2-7,CASSLRLAGAYYEQYF,TGTGCCAGTAGTCTACGACTAGCGGGGGCTTACTACGAGCAGTACTTC
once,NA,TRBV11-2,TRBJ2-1,CASSLVAGLDNEQFF,TGTGCCAGCAGCTTAGTGGCAGGGTTAGACAATGAGCAGTTCTTC
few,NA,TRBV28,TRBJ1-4,CAAGGPEKLFF,TGTGCCGCGGGGGGTCCGGAAAAACTGTTTTTT
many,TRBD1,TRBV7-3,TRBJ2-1,CASSPGQGRGEQFF,TGTGCCAGCAGCCCGGGACAGGGACGTGGTGAGCAGTTCTTC
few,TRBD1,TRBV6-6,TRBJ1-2,CATRGDRSYLNYGYTF,TGTGCCACCCGGGGGGACAGGAGCTATTTAAACTATGGCTACACCTTC
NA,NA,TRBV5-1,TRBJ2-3,CASSLTTYGGGTDTQYF,TGCGCCAGCAGCTTGACCACTTACGGCGGGGGCACAGATACGCAGTATTTT
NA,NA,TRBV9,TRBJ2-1,CASSVYGSPQDEQFF,TGTGCCAGCAGCGTATACGGGAGCCCCCAGGATGAGCAGTTCTTC
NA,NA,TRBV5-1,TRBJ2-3,CASSLAGRFTDTQYF,TGCGCCAGCAGCTTGGCCGGCCGCTTCACAGATACGCAGTATTTT
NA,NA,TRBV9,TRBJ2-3,CASSVGGESTDTQYF,TGTGCCAGCAGCGTTGGGGGAGAGAGCACAGATACGCAGTATTTT
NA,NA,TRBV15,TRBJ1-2,CATSRDPLISLDYGYTF,TGTGCCACCAGCAGAGATCCCCTTATCAGTTTGGACTATGGCTACACCTTC
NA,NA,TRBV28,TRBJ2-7,CASSSRDSFIYEQYF,TGTGCCAGCAGTTCCCGGGACTCCTTTATCTACGAGCAGTACTTC
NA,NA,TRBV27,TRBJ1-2,CASSAGLGYGYTF,TGTGCCAGCAGTGCCGGGTTAGGGTATGGCTACACCTTC
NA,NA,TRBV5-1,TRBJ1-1,CASSLDRWDTEAFF,TGCGCCAGCAGCTTGGACAGGTGGGACACTGAAGCTTTCTTT
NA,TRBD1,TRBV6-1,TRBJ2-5,CASSARGQETQYF,TGTGCCAGCAGTGCCAGGGGGCAGGAGACCCAGTACTTC
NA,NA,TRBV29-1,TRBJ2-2,CSAEGSRTNTGELFF,TGCAGCGCGGAGGGGTCCCGAACCAACACCGGGGAGCTGTTTTTT
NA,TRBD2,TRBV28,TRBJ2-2,CASSSTSGRAHTGELFF,TGTGCCAGCAGTTCGACTAGCGGGAGGGCCCACACCGGGGAGCTGTTTTTT
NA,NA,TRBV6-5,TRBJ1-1,CASRRHPGTEAFF,TGTGCCAGCAGGAGACACCCAGGGACTGAAGCTTTCTTT
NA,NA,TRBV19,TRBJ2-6,CASTRRTGANVLTF,TGTGCCAGTACCCGGAGGACTGGGGCCAACGTCCTGACTTTC
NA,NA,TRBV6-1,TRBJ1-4,CASTPPGSRGEKLFF,TGTGCCAGCACGCCACCAGGGTCTCGAGGTGAAAAACTGTTTTTT
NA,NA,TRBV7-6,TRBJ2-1,CASSPLVGPYNEQFF,TGTGCCAGCAGCCCCCTAGTAGGACCCTACAATGAGCAGTTCTTC